This T cell receptor (beta chain) was captured by sequencing in a study of CD8+ T cells in alopecia areata. This clone has just a few counts. The antigen remains unidentified. Gene names denote mouse genes. The CDR3 goes on 4 residues after the read ends, and that part is filled in from the germline J gene. The junction had 6 bases not matched to a gene; V was cut back by 6 bases and J by 0 bases. The CDR3 runs 16 residues. Germline lookup yields CDR1 FNHDT and CDR2 SITEND (reference sequence). Once RNA had been extracted, it was reverse transcribed into cDNA to act as the sequencing template. The table came from immunoSEQ multiplex PCR; TCRdb's copy has only in-frame clones and leaves some out. This sample comprises about 120,000 clones, none seen once only. The study, taken as a whole, reports: Clonality exceeded that of normal scalp in lesional scalp, most notably in alopecia totalis/universalis.

J is TRBJ2-3 and V is TRBV19, with 11 bases identical to TRBD2. Sequencing was done on a sample of lesional skin. The receptor was derived from a C3H/HeJ mouse with alopecia areata. Strain MHC haplotype: H2-k. The CDR3 sequence: CASTPTGGVSAETLYF. CDR3 DNA (partial): TGTGCCAGCACCCCGACTGGGGGGGTTAGTGCAGAA. The whole variable domain, remainder taken from reference TRBV19 and TRBJ2-3, is GGIITQTPKFLIGQEGQKLTLKCQQNFNHDTMYWYRQDSGKGLRLIYYSITENDLQKGDLSEGYDASREKKSSFSLTVTSAQKNEMAVFLCASTPTGGVSAETLYFGSGTRLTVL.